This T cell receptor beta chain was captured by sequencing in a study of T cell repertoires in cytomegalovirus infection. General study points: CMV-specific TCR beta clonotypes restricted by HLA-C were the ones dominating the ex vivo response.

Many counts were recorded for this clonotype. Its antigen is not known. This CDR3 region has 15 residues. Germline values: CDR1 SGHTA, CDR2 FQGNSA. After removal of 5 bases from V and 5 bases from J, the junction contained 8 bases not matched to a gene. TCRdb analysed the reads with MiXCR anew, one entry per CDR3 protein. Counted here are about 130,000 distinct CDR3 sequences, 8.8% occurring once; the ten biggest clones make up about a tenth. The receptor comes from a human donor in good health (CMV status not recorded). Some clones in this sample may be carry-over from other donors' samples. The gene calls are TRBV7-2 and TRBJ1-2; 10 positions agree with TRBD1. The sample taken for sequencing was PBMCs. The CDR3 sequence is CASSPQTGGSYGYTF. CDR3 sequence (DNA): TGTGCCAGCAGCCCACAGACAGGGGGCTCTTATGGCTACACCTTC.